Below are 18 T cell receptor beta chains sequenced from a single sample in a study of tumor-infiltrating lymphocytes in primary liver carcinoma (dated 2017 in TCRdb). Total RNA and DNA were co-extracted from approximately 20-30 mg of bulk tissue with the AllPrep DNA/RNA mini kit, without cell sorting. TCRdb names Illumina HiSeq 2500 as the instrument used. Starting from around 520 ng total RNA, TCRbeta-specific cDNA was produced by reverse transcription with a constant-region primer and ProtoScript II reverse transcriptase. Three nested multiplex PCR rounds, following a slightly modified ARM-PCR procedure, were used to build the TCRbeta libraries. Each of the first two PCR rounds ran for about 9 cycles and used multiplex TRBV1-TRBV30 forward primers together with a Cbeta reverse primer. TCRdb reprocessed the public reads (quality trimming at Q25 with fastp, clone calling with MiXCR) and kept in-frame beta chains. Duplicate CDR3 protein sequences are folded into a single record with the most common DNA and genes. Present in this sample are some 46,000 distinct CDR3 sequences, 75% of which were seen just once. The top ten clonotypes cover around two fifths of the sample.

Source material: tumor-adjacent normal liver tissue. Every receptor here comes from a woman aged 25-40 years with primary liver carcinoma and hepatitis B virus infection.

This clonotype was observed many times. The chain is built from TRBV4-1 and TRBJ2-7, with a tentative D call TRBD1 (6 bases). Trimming shortened V by 1 base and J by 3 bases, and 10 bases separated the two germline ends. Germline CDR1 and CDR2: MGHRA and YSYEKL. The CDR3 consists of 14 residues. CDR3 sequence: CASSQGQVYYEQYF. The CDR3 region has the DNA TGCGCCAGCAGCCAAGGACAGGTTTACTACGAGCAGTACTTC.

This clonotype appeared a few times. The junction departs from the called germline gene at one end, perhaps through a read error. The chain employs TRBV12-3 or TRBV12-4 and TRBJ2-5, with a possible D match to TRBD2 (6 bases). The length of the CDR3 is 17 residues. The CDR3 is CANSLGAEVREKETQHF. As DNA, the CDR3 is TGTGCCAACAGTTTAGGGGCGGAAGTGCGGGAAAAAGAGACCCAGCACTTC.

The rearrangement uses TRBV6-6 and TRBJ2-1; 7 nucleotides align to TRBD2. The CDR3 is 13 amino acids. Unmatched junction bases numbered 9, after V lost 7 bases and J lost 9 bases. CDR1 and CDR2 from the germline V gene are MNHNY and SVGAGI (reference sequence). Here the CDR3 DNA reads TGTGCCAGCACCCACGAGGGGAGGGGTGAGCAGTTCTTC. Its protein product is CASTHEGRGEQFF.

This chain links TRBV29-1 with TRBJ2-7, with TRBD2 identical over 9 bases. Trimming cost V 4 bases and J 6 bases; bases outside gene matches: 19. The CDR3 is 17 residues long. Germline assignment: CDR1 SQVTM and CDR2 ANQGSEA. The CDR3 region is CSVVHRREGRPVSEQYF. CDR3 nucleotides: TGCAGCGTTGTCCATAGGCGGGAGGGTAGGCCAGTAAGCGAGCAGTACTTC.

A word on this clonotype: This clone may be a read error of a much larger clone one base away. The CDR3 is CAISSRGGSWETQYF. In DNA, the CDR3 is TGTGCCATCAGTTCCAGGGGGGGATCGTGGGAGACCCAGTACTTC. The chain employs TRBV28 and TRBJ2-5; D tentatively fits TRBD1 or TRBD2 (7 bases each). Germline CDR1 and CDR2: MDHEN and SYDVKM. The CDR3 totals 15 residues. The variable domain in full, completed from reference TRBV28 and TRBJ2-5, reads DVKVTQSSRYLVKRTGEKVFLECVQDMDHENMFWYRQDPGLGLRLIYFSYDVKMKEKGDIPEGYSVSREKKERFSLILESASTNQTSMYLCAISSRGGSWETQYFGPGTRLLVL.

This chain connects TRBV11-2 to TRBJ2-5; TRBD2 is a possible D gene (7 bases). Germline V lookup: CDR1 SGHAT, CDR2 FQNNGV. The CDR3 contains 13 residues. V was clipped by 11 bases and J by 1 base, with 14 bases between them. CDR3 coding DNA: TGTGCCGGAGGGAGGGGGGCCCAAGAGACCCAGTACTTC. This sequence encodes CAGGRGAQETQYF.

Points on this clonotype: An end of the junction differs from the germline gene, which may be a read error. This chain connects TRBV29-1 to TRBJ2-1, with 11 bases matching TRBD2. CDR1 SQVTM and CDR2 ANQGSEA come from the germline V gene. The CDR3 is made up of 15 amino acids. In DNA, the CDR3 is TGCGGCGTTGGGCTGACTAGCGGGGACTACAATGAGGAGTTCTTC. This sequence encodes CGVGLTSGDYNEEFF.

The chain joins TRBV11-2 to TRBJ2-1; unclear D gene. Looked up from germline, CDR1 is SGHAT and CDR2 is FQNNGV. The CDR3 runs 14 residues. V shed 5 bases and J shed 7 bases, with 15 bases lying between them. The CDR3 DNA reads TGTGCCAGCAGCCTCGGAGTGACACGGAATGAGCAGTTCTTC. Protein sequence: CASSLGVTRNEQFF.

This clonotype was picked up a small number of times. The chain has TRBV11-2 and TRBJ1-4; D remains ambiguous. From germline, CDR1 is SGHAT and CDR2 FQNNGV. This CDR3 has 11 residues. The V end was cut by 5 bases, the J end by 10 bases, with 8 bases between. CDR3 in amino acids: CASSPWGKLFF. CDR3 nucleotide sequence: TGTGCCAGCAGCCCCTGGGGAAAACTGTTTTTT.

This clonotype was seen ten or more times. This rearrangement joins TRBV7-3 to TRBJ2-2; D unresolved. Germline CDR1 reads SGHTA; CDR2 reads FQGTGA. V lost 1 base and J 6 bases, leaving 6 bases between the germline ends. The CDR3 consists of 13 residues. The CDR3 region is CASSLIGPGELFF. CDR3 nucleotide sequence: TGTGCCAGCAGCTTAATAGGTCCCGGGGAGCTGTTTTTT.

As concerns this clonotype: This sequence may be a read error, since a much larger clone differs from it by one base. V is TRBV25-1 and J is TRBJ2-1; a possible D gene is TRBD2 (6 bases). This CDR3 comprises 14 residues. With 7 bases removed from V and 9 bases from J, the gap between germline ends came to 19 bases. The V gene's germline CDR1 is MGHDK and CDR2 SYGVNS. The CDR3 protein is CASTGRGGDREQFF. The DNA of the CDR3 is TGTGCCAGCACAGGGCGTGGAGGGGATCGTGAGCAGTTCTTC.

The V gene is TRBV6-6, the J gene TRBJ2-5; D possibly matches TRBD1 or TRBD2 (5 bases each). Germline CDR1 reads MNHNY; CDR2 reads SVGAGI (reference sequence). Trimming cost V 2 bases and J 4 bases, with 11 bases left between them. The CDR3 loop spans 14 amino acids. The CDR3 spells CASSYEGSRETQYF. The CDR3 region has the DNA TGTGCCAGCAGTTACGAGGGGTCACGAGAGACCCAGTACTTC.

Sample share makes this clonotype medium-sized (0.01 to 0.1%). The gene calls are TRBV4-3 and TRBJ2-5; 8 bases are a match to TRBD1. Germline-derived CDR1 and CDR2 are LGHNA and YSLEER. There are 16 residues in the CDR3. The V gene end was trimmed by 0 bases and the J gene end by 0 bases; junction bases not matched to a gene: 3. CDR3 region: CASSQEGTGYQETQYF. The CDR3 coding sequence is TGCGCCAGCAGCCAAGAGGGGACAGGCTACCAAGAGACCCAGTACTTC.

This clonotype was detected ten times or more. The chain carries TRBV30 and TRBJ1-5; D gene ambiguous. The CDR3 spans 14 residues. Trimming pared 7 bases from V and 2 bases from J, leaving 15 bases between. Germline CDR1 GTSNPN, CDR2 SVGIG (reference sequence). The CDR3 DNA reads TGTGCCTCCTCTGGGTGGGGTGGCAATCAGCCCCAGCATTTT. Amino acids: CASSGWGGNQPQHF.

This chain joins TRBV20-1 and TRBJ2-6; 7 bases are shared with TRBD2. Germline trimming cut 6 bases from V and 0 bases from J; bases unmatched to any gene: 8. Germline lookup yields CDR1 DFQATT and CDR2 SNEGSKA (reference sequence). The CDR3 is 16 residues long. The CDR3 region is CSATGGEGSGANVLTF. The CDR3 DNA follows: TGCAGTGCCACAGGCGGGGAGGGCTCTGGGGCCAACGTCCTGACTTTC.

This chain joins TRBV19 and TRBJ2-7; D gene unclear. Trimming removed 3 bases from V and 7 bases from J, with 19 bases in between. The CDR3 covers 15 residues. Germline lookup yields CDR1 LNHDA and CDR2 SQIVND (reference sequence). This CDR3 is CASSIRSAELWEQYF. Written as DNA, the CDR3 is TGTGCCAGTAGTATTAGGTCGGCAGAATTATGGGAGCAGTACTTC.

To note about this clonotype: An end of the junction differs from the germline gene, which may be a read error. This chain joins TRBV5-6 and TRBJ1-3; TRBD1 matches 9 bases. Germline CDR1 reads SGHDT; CDR2 reads YYEEEE. CDR3 size: 15 residues. The CDR3 is CTSSAGTGSGNTIYF. CDR3 coding DNA: TGTACCAGTAGCGCCGGGACAGGGTCTGGAAACACCATATATTTT.

On this clonotype itself: The CDR3 end shows no conserved phenylalanine or tryptophan, and so a read error is likely. The DNA is omitted, as the CDR3 cannot be located on it reliably, and the CDR3 follows TCRdb's listing. This sequence joins TRBV11-2 and TRBJ2-7. Germline V gives CDR1 SGHAT, CDR2 FQNNGV. The CDR3 is 13 residues long, ends included. The CDR3 region is CASSLGRNYERYP.